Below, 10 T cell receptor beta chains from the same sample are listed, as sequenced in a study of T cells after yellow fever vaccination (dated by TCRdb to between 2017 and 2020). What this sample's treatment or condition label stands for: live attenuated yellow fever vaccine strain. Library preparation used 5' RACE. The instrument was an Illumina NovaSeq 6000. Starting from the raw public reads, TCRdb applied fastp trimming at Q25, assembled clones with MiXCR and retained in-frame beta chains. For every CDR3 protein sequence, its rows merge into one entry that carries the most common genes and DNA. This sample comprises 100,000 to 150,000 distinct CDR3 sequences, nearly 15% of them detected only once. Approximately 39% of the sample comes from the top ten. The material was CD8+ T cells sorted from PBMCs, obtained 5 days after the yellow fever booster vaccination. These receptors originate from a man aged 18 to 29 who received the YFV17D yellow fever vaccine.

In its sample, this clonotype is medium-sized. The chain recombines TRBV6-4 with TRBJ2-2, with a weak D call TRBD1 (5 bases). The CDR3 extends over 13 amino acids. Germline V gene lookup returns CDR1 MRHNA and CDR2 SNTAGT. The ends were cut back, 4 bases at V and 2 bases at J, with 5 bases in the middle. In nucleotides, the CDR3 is TGTGCCAGCAGTGGGACAAACACCGGGGAGCTGTTTTTT. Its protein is CASSGTNTGELFF.

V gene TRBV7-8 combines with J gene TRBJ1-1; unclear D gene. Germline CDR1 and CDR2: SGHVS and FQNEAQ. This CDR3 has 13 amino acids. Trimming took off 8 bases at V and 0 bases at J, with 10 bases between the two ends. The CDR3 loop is CASSRWVNTEAFF. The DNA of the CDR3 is TGTGCCAGCTCTAGGTGGGTGAACACTGAAGCTTTCTTT.

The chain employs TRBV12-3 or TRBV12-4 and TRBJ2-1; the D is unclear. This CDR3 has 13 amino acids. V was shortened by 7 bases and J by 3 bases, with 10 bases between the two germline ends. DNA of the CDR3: TGTGCCAGCACCATCCCGAACTACAATGAGCAGTTCTTC. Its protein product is CASTIPNYNEQFF.

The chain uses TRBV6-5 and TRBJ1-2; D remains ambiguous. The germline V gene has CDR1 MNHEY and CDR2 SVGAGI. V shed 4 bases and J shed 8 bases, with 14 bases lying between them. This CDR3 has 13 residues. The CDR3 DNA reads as TGTGCCAGCAGTTTGGAAGGTTTGGGCGGCTACACCTTC. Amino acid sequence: CASSLEGLGGYTF.

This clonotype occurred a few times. Here the CDR3 DNA reads TGTGCCAGCAGATTAGGGGGGTCCTACAATGAGCAGTTCTTC. Translating gives CASRLGGSYNEQFF. V gene TRBV27 combines with J gene TRBJ2-1; D tentatively reads TRBD1 or TRBD2 (6 bases each). The CDR3 totals 14 residues. Germline V lookup: CDR1 MNHEY, CDR2 SMNVEV (reference sequence). Trimming removed 6 bases from V and 1 base from J, with 10 bases in between.

This chain's CDR3 is CASSPPAAGRNTQYF. As DNA, the CDR3 is TGTGCCAGCTCACCACCGGCAGCTGGGCGGAATACGCAGTATTTT. The rearrangement uses TRBV18 and TRBJ2-3; D is unresolved. The CDR3 extends over 15 amino acids. V was shortened by 0 bases and J by 7 bases, with 14 bases between the two germline ends. Germline assignment: CDR1 KGHSH and CDR2 LQKENI.

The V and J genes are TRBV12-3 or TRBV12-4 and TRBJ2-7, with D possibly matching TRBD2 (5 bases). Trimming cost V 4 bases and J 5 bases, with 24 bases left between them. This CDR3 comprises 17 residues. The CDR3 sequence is CASSSWWGSERVHEQYF. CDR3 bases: TGTGCCAGCAGTTCTTGGTGGGGTAGTGAGAGGGTCCACGAGCAGTACTTC.

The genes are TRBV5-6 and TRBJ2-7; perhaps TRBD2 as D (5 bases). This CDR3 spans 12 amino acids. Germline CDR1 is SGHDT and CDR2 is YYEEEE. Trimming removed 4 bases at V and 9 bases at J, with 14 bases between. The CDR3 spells CASSPTRGRQYF. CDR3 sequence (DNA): TGTGCCAGCAGCCCGACACGGGGTAGGCAGTACTTC. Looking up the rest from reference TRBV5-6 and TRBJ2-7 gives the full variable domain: DAGVTQSPTHLIKTRGQQVTLRCSPKSGHDTVSWYQQALGQGPQFIFQYYEEEERQRGNFPDRFSGHQFPNYSSELNVNALLLGDSALYLCASSPTRGRQYFGPGTRLTVT.

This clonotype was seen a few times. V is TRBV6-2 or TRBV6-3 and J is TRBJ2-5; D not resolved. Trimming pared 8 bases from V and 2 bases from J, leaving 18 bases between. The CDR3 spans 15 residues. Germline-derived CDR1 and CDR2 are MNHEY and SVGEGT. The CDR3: CASGPGAVVQETQYF. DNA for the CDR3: TGTGCCAGCGGACCCGGAGCAGTTGTTCAAGAGACCCAGTACTTC.

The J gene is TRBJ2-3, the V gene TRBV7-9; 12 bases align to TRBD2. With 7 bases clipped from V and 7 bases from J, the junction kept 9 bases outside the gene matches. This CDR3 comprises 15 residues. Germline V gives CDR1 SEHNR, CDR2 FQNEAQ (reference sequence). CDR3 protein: CASTKPSGGAYTQYF. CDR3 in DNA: TGTGCCAGCACCAAACCTAGCGGGGGGGCCTATACGCAGTATTTT.